This T cell receptor beta chain derives from a study of Tregs in tolerant kidney transplant recipients. Repertoires were generated with immunoSEQ multiplex PCR, while TCRdb's copy carries only in-frame clones and drops some. The sample yields roughly 250,000 clones, about 80% seen once. This clonotype was obtained from a human donor in good health. What was sequenced was CD4+ T cells from blood.

CDR3 loop: CASSLDRGPGEQYF. The CDR3 coding sequence is TGCGCCAGCAGCTTGGACAGGGGGCCTGGCGAGCAGTACTTC. The chain combines TRBV5-1 with TRBJ2-7, with TRBD1 matching 9 bases. The CDR3 is 14 residues long. Germline values: CDR1 SGHRS, CDR2 YFSETQ. V lost 0 bases, J lost 6 bases, and 4 bases stayed unmatched.